The clone carrying this T cell receptor (beta chain) was seen more than once but under ten times. Its specificity is not known. The record originates from a study of identical twins. Points from the study as a whole: Recombination models fit unrelated individuals' TCR alpha sharing but underestimated twins'.

The CDR3 contains 14 residues. Germline CDR1 is MDHEN and CDR2 is SYDVKM. The V gene lost 6 bases and the J gene lost 0 bases, with 12 bases spanning the gap. One entry per CDR3 protein results from TCRdb running MiXCR on the 5' RACE reads. Found here are fewer than 250,000 distinct CDR3 sequences, around a tenth of them singletons; the top ten hold just over 5%. V usage is TRBV28 and J usage is TRBJ2-7; D gene ambiguous. The sample comprised memory (CD45RO+) T cells sorted from blood. This sequence was found in a woman aged 18-29 years in good health. The CDR3 bases are TGTGCCAGCAGCCTCCGAGTACCCTCCTACGAGCAGTACTTC. Protein sequence: CASSLRVPSYEQYF.